These 25 T cell receptor beta chains originate from one sample sequenced in a study of T cells in Graves' hyperthyroidism and ophthalmopathy. The TCR beta CDR3 regions underwent amplification using RNA transcripts as the source. The TCR CDR3 was amplified in a first-round RT-PCR using the HTBI primer set. Via MiXCR, TCRdb re-called the multiplex PCR reads, giving one row per CDR3 protein. The sample lists 640,000 or so distinct CDR3 sequences, 13% to 15% occurring once. The sample was blood. The receptor source for this set is a woman aged 18-29 years with Graves' ophthalmopathy.

This clonotype was observed a handful of times. The chain is built from TRBV20-1 and TRBJ1-4; no reliable D call. With 7 bases removed from V and 5 bases from J, the gap between germline ends came to 17 bases. The CDR3 is 14 residues long. In germline, CDR1 is DFQATT, CDR2 SNEGSKA (reference sequence). The CDR3 protein is CSVSGSESNEKLFF. CDR3 nucleotide sequence: TGCAGTGTCTCAGGTTCAGAAAGCAATGAAAAACTGTTTTTT.

Ten or more counts support this clonotype. Here the CDR3 DNA reads TGTGCCAGCAGTTCCGCGGCGGAATCAGAGACCCAGTACTTC. Protein sequence: CASSSAAESETQYF. The chain is built from TRBV12-3 or TRBV12-4 and TRBJ2-5; D gene uncertain. CDR3 size: 14 residues. V lost 4 bases to trimming and J lost 4 bases, with 13 bases between them.

The chain recombines TRBV28 with TRBJ1-3, with 8 bases matching TRBD1. CDR1 MDHEN and CDR2 SYDVKM come from the germline V gene. The CDR3 loop spans 17 amino acids. With 4 bases clipped from V and 3 bases from J, the junction kept 11 bases outside the gene matches. The CDR3 DNA follows: TGTGCCAGCAGTTCAGATCAGGGGGCCCCCAATGGAAACACCATATATTTT. This encodes CASSSDQGAPNGNTIYF.

The chain joins TRBV30 to TRBJ1-5, with D hard to call. This CDR3 has 16 amino acids. Germline V gene sequence: CDR1 GTSNPN, CDR2 SVGIG (reference sequence). Trimming stripped 2 bases from V and 4 bases from J, with 18 bases between. CDR3 sequence reads: CAWSQSASEGNQPQHF. CDR3 bases: TGTGCCTGGAGTCAATCAGCCTCGGAAGGAAATCAGCCCCAGCATTTT. Filled out from reference TRBV30 and TRBJ1-5, the complete variable domain reads SQTIHQWPATLVQPVGSPLSLECTVEGTSNPNLYWYRQAAGRGLQLLFYSVGIGQISSEVPQNLSASRPQDRQFILSSKKLLLSDSGFYLCAWSQSASEGNQPQHFGDGTRLSIL.

This clonotype was counted only a few times. V and J are TRBV18 and TRBJ1-1; D remains unclear. V lost 3 bases and J 1 base, leaving 12 bases between the germline ends. This CDR3 contains 15 residues. The germline CDR1 and CDR2 sequences are KGHSH and LQKENI. The DNA for the CDR3 is TGTGCCAGCTCACCGGGTCTCGGACGGAACACTGAAGCTTTCTTT. Translating gives CASSPGLGRNTEAFF.

Comments on this clonotype: One base away lies a much larger clone, so this may be a sequencing read error. V usage is TRBV7-2 and J usage is TRBJ2-7; tentative D call: TRBD2 (5 bases). The length of the CDR3 is 15 residues. Per the germline V gene, CDR1 is SGHTA and CDR2 is FQGNSA. CDR3 sequence: CASSLDSGISYGQYF. The CDR3 coding sequence is TGTGCCAGCAGCTTAGATTCGGGAATCTCCTACGGGCAGTACTTC.

The chain is built from TRBV9 and TRBJ2-7; D unresolved. V lost 0 bases and J lost 1, with 11 bases in between. The CDR3 runs 15 residues. The germline gives CDR1 SGDLS, CDR2 YYNGEE. CDR3 protein: CASSVAAADSYEQYF. The CDR3 DNA follows: TGTGCCAGCAGCGTAGCGGCCGCGGATTCCTACGAGCAGTACTTC.

This chain connects TRBV5-8 to TRBJ2-7, with 8 nucleotides matching TRBD1. Per the germline V gene, CDR1 is SGHTS and CDR2 is YDEGEE. V shed 0 bases and J 5 bases; nucleotides not matched to a gene: 7. The CDR3 is made up of 15 amino acids. This CDR3 reads CASSLAAGTGNEQYF. DNA for the CDR3: TGTGCCAGCAGCTTGGCCGCCGGGACAGGAAACGAGCAGTACTTC.

This clonotype has more than one count but fewer than ten. V gene TRBV7-8 combines with J gene TRBJ2-1, with TRBD2 identical over 8 bases. Trimming at V came to 7 bases and at J to 6 bases, leaving 8 bases not matched to a gene. The germline V gene encodes CDR1 SGHVS and CDR2 FQNEAQ. The CDR3 is made up of 14 amino acids. The CDR3 DNA is TGTGCCAGCAACCCCGCAGCGGGAGTCAATGAGCAGTTCTTC. Amino acid sequence: CASNPAAGVNEQFF.

In this sample, this clonotype turned up many times. The chain combines TRBV28 with TRBJ2-7; TRBD2 matches 7 bases. Germline assignment: CDR1 MDHEN and CDR2 SYDVKM. This CDR3 spans 20 amino acids. V trimming: 3 bases; J trimming: 3 bases; junction bases outside the gene matches: 23. CDR3 nucleotide sequence: TGTGCCAGCAGTTTTTCTTTGGGACTACGAGGACCCTTAGCGGTCTACGAGCAGTACTTC. It codes for CASSFSLGLRGPLAVYEQYF.

This clonotype was picked up many times. The DNA for the CDR3 is TGTGCCAGCAGTATAGCGGGAGGTGGGTCCTACGAGCAGTACTTC. Residues: CASSIAGGGSYEQYF. The chain is built from TRBV7-3 and TRBJ2-7; 10 positions agree with TRBD2. With 6 bases clipped from V and 1 base from J, the junction kept 6 bases outside the gene matches. CDR3 length: 15 residues. CDR1 SGHTA and CDR2 FQGTGA come from the germline V gene.

In its sample, this clonotype was seen a few times. A much larger clone sits a single nucleotide away, making a read error possible. V usage is TRBV7-9 and J usage is TRBJ1-4; D is possibly TRBD1 (6 bases). Germline-derived CDR1 and CDR2 are SEHNR and FQNEAQ (reference sequence). This CDR3 contains 15 residues. V was shortened by 2 bases and J by 3 bases, with 10 bases between the two germline ends. This CDR3 is CASSLSRGANEKLFF. The CDR3 DNA sequence: TGTGCCAGCAGCTTAAGCAGGGGAGCTAATGAAAAACTGTTTTTT.

This clonotype came up many times. The chain couples TRBV24-1 to TRBJ2-1, with 10 bases identical to TRBD2. Per germline, CDR1 KGHDR and CDR2 SFDVKD. This CDR3 spans 18 amino acids. Unmatched junction bases numbered 17, after V lost 8 bases and J lost 5 bases. Here the CDR3 reads CATTPRGLAGVGDNEQFF. For the CDR3, the DNA is TGTGCCACCACCCCTCGGGGGCTAGCGGGAGTCGGGGACAATGAGCAGTTCTTC.

The V and J genes are TRBV19 and TRBJ2-1; D unresolved. Trimming took 3 bases from V and 4 from J, leaving 4 bases between them. This CDR3 comprises 12 residues. Germline CDR1 reads LNHDA; CDR2 reads SQIVND (reference sequence). The CDR3 region is CASSIRYNEQFF. The CDR3 region has the DNA TGTGCCAGTAGTATCCGGTACAATGAGCAGTTCTTC.

This clonotype showed up many times. CDR3 sequence reads: CASSSTQGTEAFF. The CDR3 DNA is TGTGCCAGCAGCTCGACACAGGGCACTGAAGCTTTCTTT. This chain uses TRBV7-3 with TRBJ1-1; D may be TRBD1 (6 bases). Trimming removed 4 bases at V and 4 bases at J, with 10 bases between. From germline, CDR1 is SGHTA and CDR2 FQGTGA. This CDR3 spans 13 amino acids.

This clonotype showed up many times. This chain connects TRBV10-3 to TRBJ2-5; 7 bases agree with TRBD1. The CDR3 contains 14 residues. Trimming cost V 4 bases and J 4 bases; bases outside gene matches: 6. Germline CDR1 and CDR2: ENHRY and SYGVKD. CDR3 residues: CAISGTGWRETQYF. DNA for the CDR3: TGTGCCATCAGTGGGACAGGTTGGAGAGAGACCCAGTACTTC.

In its sample, this clonotype was seen a few times. The gene calls are TRBV4-3 and TRBJ1-1; the D is unclear. This CDR3 has 14 amino acids. V gave up 3 bases and J gave up 4 bases, with 12 bases separating them. Germline V gene sequence: CDR1 LGHNA, CDR2 YSLEER. This CDR3 is CASSQAGTPTEAFF. The CDR3 DNA is TGCGCCAGCAGCCAGGCAGGAACCCCCACTGAAGCTTTCTTT.

This clonotype has ten or more counts. This chain joins TRBV6-1 and TRBJ2-7; 9 positions match TRBD1. This CDR3 is 15 amino acids long. The J segment lost 0 bases and the V segment lost 7 bases, leaving 7 bases of the junction unmatched. Germline V gene sequence: CDR1 MNHNS, CDR2 SASEGT. The CDR3 spells CASTPGQGSSYEQYF. The CDR3 nucleotides are TGTGCCAGCACCCCCGGACAGGGGAGCTCCTACGAGCAGTACTTC.

This clonotype was recorded at least ten times. This chain joins TRBV28 and TRBJ2-3, with 8 bases that match TRBD2. The CDR3 length is 16 residues. Germline V lookup: CDR1 MDHEN, CDR2 SYDVKM. Germline trimming cut 5 bases from V and 3 bases from J; bases unmatched to any gene: 10. The CDR3 loop reads CASSKPGLVGTDTQYF. The CDR3 nucleotides read TGTGCCAGCAGTAAACCGGGACTAGTGGGGACAGATACGCAGTATTTT.

The chain combines TRBV7-9 with TRBJ1-2; 7 nucleotides align to TRBD1. This CDR3 contains 14 residues. Trimming removed 5 bases from V and 6 bases from J; junction bases left unmatched: 9. Germline V gives CDR1 SEHNR, CDR2 FQNEAQ (reference sequence). The CDR3 loop is CASSAWTGQNGYTF. The DNA for the CDR3 is TGTGCCAGCAGCGCCTGGACAGGCCAGAATGGCTACACCTTC.

This clonotype was counted a few times. In DNA, the CDR3 is TGTGCCAGCAGACCCAGCGGCTGGCGGGAGGCCTCCCTCGGCGAGCAGTACTTC. This translates into CASRPSGWREASLGEQYF. The chain is built from TRBV7-9 and TRBJ2-7; 8 nucleotides agree with TRBD2. The CDR3 contains 18 residues. V was pared by 6 bases and J by 6 bases, with 22 bases of the junction left unmatched. CDR1 is SEHNR and CDR2 is FQNEAQ in the germline V gene (reference sequence).

In this sample, this clonotype turned up a few times. The rearrangement uses TRBV18 and TRBJ2-1; D might be TRBD2 (5 bases). V was cut by 3 bases and J by 5 bases, with 11 bases left in between. The V gene's germline CDR1 is KGHSH and CDR2 LQKENI. The CDR3 contains 14 residues. CDR3 in amino acids: CASSPLNGNNEQFF. CDR3 sequence (DNA): TGTGCCAGCTCACCTCTGAACGGGAACAATGAGCAGTTCTTC.

This clonotype came up many times. The rearrangement joins TRBV24-1 to TRBJ2-1; D remains unclear. This CDR3 region has 15 residues. The germline V and J ends were trimmed by 3 bases and 4 bases, with 12 bases remaining between them. CDR1 and CDR2 from the germline V gene are KGHDR and SFDVKD. CDR3 amino acids: CATSDASVLYNEQFF. DNA for the CDR3: TGTGCCACCAGTGATGCTAGTGTCCTATACAATGAGCAGTTCTTC.

This clonotype came up many times. The chain is built from TRBV7-9 and TRBJ2-7; maybe TRBD2 (5 bases). Trimming cost V 5 bases and J 2 bases, with 25 bases left between them. The CDR3 totals 18 residues. Germline V gene lookup returns CDR1 SEHNR and CDR2 FQNEAQ (reference sequence). The CDR3 reads CASSPRAPLQRMTYEQYF. Written as DNA, the CDR3 is TGTGCCAGCAGCCCCCGGGCCCCACTCCAGCGGATGACCTACGAGCAGTACTTC.

This clonotype appeared a few times. The chain combines TRBV2 with TRBJ2-2, with unresolved D. Deletions cut 1 base from V and 4 bases from J, with 10 bases between. CDR1 is SNHLY and CDR2 is FYNNEI in the germline V gene. The CDR3 sequence is 15 residues long. CDR3 nucleotide sequence: TGTGCCAGCAGTGAAGGGCCGTCGGGCACCGGGGAGCTGTTTTTT. Amino acid sequence: CASSEGPSGTGELFF.